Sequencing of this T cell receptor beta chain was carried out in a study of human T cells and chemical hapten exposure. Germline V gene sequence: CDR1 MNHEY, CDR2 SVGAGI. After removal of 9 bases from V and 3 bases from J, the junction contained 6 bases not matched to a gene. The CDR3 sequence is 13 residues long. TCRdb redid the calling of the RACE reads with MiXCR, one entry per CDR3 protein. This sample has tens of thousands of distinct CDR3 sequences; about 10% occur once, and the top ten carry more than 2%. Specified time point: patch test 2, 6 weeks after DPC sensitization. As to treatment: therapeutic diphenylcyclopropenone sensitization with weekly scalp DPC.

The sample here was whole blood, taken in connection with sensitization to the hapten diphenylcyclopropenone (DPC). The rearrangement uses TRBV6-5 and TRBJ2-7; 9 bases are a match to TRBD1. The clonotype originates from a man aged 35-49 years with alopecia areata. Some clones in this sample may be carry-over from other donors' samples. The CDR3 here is CASWTGVVYEQYF. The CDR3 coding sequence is TGTGCCAGTTGGACAGGGGTGGTCTACGAGCAGTACTTC.